This entry lists 29 T cell receptor beta chains sequenced from one sample in a study of OX40 agonist ivuxolimab in advanced cancers. TCRdb's table, derived via immunoSEQ multiplex PCR, lists solely in-frame clones and lacks some. Here the sample spans some 80,000 clones, around 87% being singletons. The source was CD4+ or CD8+ T cells sorted from blood, collected in a trial of the OX40 agonist ivuxolimab. Source of these receptors: an adult with an advanced solid tumor such as melanoma, head and neck, liver or kidney cancer.

About this clone itself: Germline is not matched at one junction end, which may reflect a read error. The CDR3 reads CASSLGVSETQYF. Here the CDR3 DNA reads TGTGCTAGCAGCTTGGGGGTGTCAGAGACCCAGTACTTC. This chain connects TRBV7-7 to TRBJ2-5; perhaps D is TRBD1 or TRBD2 (5 bases each). The germline CDR1 and CDR2 sequences are SSHAT and FNYEAQ (reference sequence). CDR3 length equals 13 residues.

V and J are TRBV4-1 and TRBJ1-1; 7 nucleotides agree with TRBD1. The junction had 10 bases not matched to a gene; V was cut back by 4 bases and J by 2 bases. Germline V gene sequence: CDR1 MGHRA, CDR2 YSYEKL. There are 16 residues in the CDR3. The CDR3 DNA sequence: TGCGCCAGCAGCCGATTACTGACAGGGAGTAACACTGAAGCTTTCTTT. It specifies CASSRLLTGSNTEAFF.

The chain combines TRBV18 with TRBJ1-5; D may be TRBD1 (5 bases). The V end was cut by 2 bases, the J end by 6 bases, with 11 bases between. Germline values: CDR1 KGHSH, CDR2 LQKENI. The CDR3 is 14 residues long. The CDR3 is CASSPGREAQPQHF. CDR3 nucleotides: TGTGCCAGCTCACCAGGCAGGGAGGCTCAGCCCCAGCATTTT.

The chain has TRBV7-8 and TRBJ1-1, with no clear D. The CDR3 runs to 12 residues. Trimming cost V 5 bases and J 7 bases, with 11 bases left between them. Germline V gives CDR1 SGHVS, CDR2 FQNEAQ. DNA for the CDR3: TGTGCCAGCAGCCCGTATCTCCGTGAAGCTTTCTTT. Translating gives CASSPYLREAFF. The whole variable domain, remainder taken from reference TRBV7-8 and TRBJ1-1, is GAGVSQSPRYKVAKRGQDVALRCDPISGHVSLFWYQQALGQGPEFLTYFQNEAQLDKSGLPSDRFFAERPEGSVSTLKIQRTQQEDSAVYLCASSPYLREAFFGQGTRLTVV.

This clone appeared a single time. This chain uses TRBV27 with TRBJ2-5; no firm D call. Germline CDR1 is MNHEY and CDR2 is SMNVEV (reference sequence). Trimming took off 2 bases at V and 5 bases at J, with 15 bases between the two ends. The CDR3 length is 15 residues. Written as DNA, the CDR3 is TGTGCCAGCAGTTTAATGGGCAGGCCCCGGGAGACCCAGTACTTC. Encoded protein: CASSLMGRPRETQYF.

A few counts support this clone. The chain employs TRBV28 and TRBJ1-5; D possibly corresponds to TRBD1 (6 bases). This CDR3 spans 14 amino acids. V was pared by 5 bases and J by 3 bases, with 11 bases between. The germline V gene encodes CDR1 MDHEN and CDR2 SYDVKM. CDR3 in amino acids: CASSGGQFNQPQHF. CDR3 DNA: TGTGCCAGCAGTGGAGGACAGTTCAATCAGCCCCAGCATTTT.

The chain recombines TRBV18 with TRBJ2-5, with no clear D. CDR3 length: 10 amino acids. CDR1 and CDR2 from the germline V gene are KGHSH and LQKENI. Trimming left V 6 bases short and J 1 base short, with 0 bases between. This CDR3 is CASSQETQYF. CDR3 nucleotide sequence: TGTGCCAGCTCCCAAGAGACCCAGTACTTC. Combining the CDR3 with reference TRBV18 and TRBJ2-5 gives the whole variable domain NAGVMQNPRHLVRRRGQEARLRCSPMKGHSHVYWYRQLPEEGLKFMVYLQKENIIDESGMPKERFSAEFPKEGPSILRIQQVVRGDSAAYFCASSQETQYFGPGTRLLVL.

This sequence joins TRBV6-5 and TRBJ2-1; the D gene is possibly TRBD2 (5 bases). CDR1 and CDR2 (germline): MNHEY, SVGAGI. Trimming took off 5 bases at V and 0 bases at J, with 8 bases between the two ends. The CDR3 spans 14 residues. CDR3 loop: CASSEDFSYNEQFF. In nucleotides, the CDR3 is TGTGCCAGCAGTGAGGACTTCTCCTACAATGAGCAGTTCTTC.

J is TRBJ2-3 and V is TRBV6-1, with 14 bases matching TRBD2. V gave up 11 bases and J gave up 10 bases; unmatched junction bases: 11. There are 14 residues in the CDR3. The germline CDR1 and CDR2 sequences are MNHNS and SASEGT. The CDR3 loop is CAGEGTSGGGSQYF. CDR3 nucleotide sequence: TGTGCCGGCGAAGGGACTAGCGGGGGCGGGTCGCAGTATTTT.

This sequence joins TRBV2 and TRBJ1-1; possibly TRBD1 for D (6 bases). In germline, CDR1 is SNHLY, CDR2 FYNNEI. The CDR3 length is 14 residues. Between the trimmed V and J ends, which lost 2 bases and 5 bases, there was a span of 12 bases. The CDR3 DNA follows: TGTGCCAGCAGTGAATTGAGGGGGGAGACTGAAGCTTTCTTT. Translated: CASSELRGETEAFF. Drawing the rest from reference TRBV2 and TRBJ1-1, the complete variable domain is EPEVTQTPSHQVTQMGQEVILRCVPISNHLYFYWYRQILGQKVEFLVSFYNNEISEKSEIFDDQFSVERPDGSNFTLKIRSTKLEDSAMYFCASSELRGETEAFFGQGTRLTVV.

CDR3 loop: CSVGDPAYEQYF. The CDR3 DNA reads as TGCAGCGTTGGGGACCCCGCCTACGAGCAGTACTTC. The rearrangement uses TRBV29-1 and TRBJ2-7, with D perhaps being TRBD1 or TRBD2 (5 bases each). This CDR3 is built from 12 residues. Germline V gives CDR1 SQVTM, CDR2 ANQGSEA. Trimming removed 4 bases at V and 2 bases at J, with 9 bases between.

This clone was picked up one time. The chain joins TRBV11-2 to TRBJ2-5; perhaps TRBD1 as D (6 bases). Germline V gene lookup returns CDR1 SGHAT and CDR2 FQNNGV. This CDR3 is 14 amino acids long. Between the trimmed V and J ends, which lost 2 bases and 5 bases, there was a span of 12 bases. The CDR3 bases are TGTGCCAGCAGCTTAAGGCAGGGGTGGGAGACCCAGTACTTC. This translates into CASSLRQGWETQYF.

The V and J genes are TRBV6-1 and TRBJ2-7, with 15 bases lining up with TRBD2. Germline CDR1 and CDR2: MNHNS and SASEGT. V trimming: 1 base; J trimming: 7 bases; junction bases outside the gene matches: 8. CDR3 length: 17 residues. CDR3 sequence reads: CASSEVVTGLAGGEQYF. CDR3 coding DNA: TGTGCCAGCAGTGAAGTCGTTACGGGACTAGCGGGAGGAGAGCAGTACTTC.

V is TRBV5-6 and J is TRBJ2-7; D may match TRBD1 or TRBD2 (5 bases each). CDR1 is SGHDT, CDR2 YYEEEE, per germline. Trimming cost V 1 base and J 5 bases, with 13 bases left between them. The CDR3 loop spans 14 amino acids. CDR3 sequence (DNA): TGTGCCAGCAGCTTGAATTTCGGGACCCACGAGCAGTACTTC. It translates to CASSLNFGTHEQYF.

The chain links TRBV6-5 to TRBJ1-2, with 10 bases fitting TRBD1. This CDR3 contains 15 residues. The J segment lost 5 bases and the V segment lost 5 bases, leaving 8 bases of the junction unmatched. Germline CDR1 and CDR2: MNHEY and SVGAGI. CDR3 protein: CASSPDRGRLYGYTF. The CDR3 nucleotides read TGTGCCAGCAGTCCCGACAGGGGGCGGTTGTATGGCTACACCTTC.

There are a few counts of this clone. This chain connects TRBV2 to TRBJ1-2; D gene unclear. V lost 1 base and J 3 bases, leaving 6 bases between the germline ends. Per the germline V gene, CDR1 is SNHLY and CDR2 is FYNNEI. There are 13 residues in the CDR3. The DNA of the CDR3 is TGTGCCAGCAGTGAAGAGGCAGACTATGGCTACACCTTC. This translates into CASSEEADYGYTF. The variable domain in full, completed from reference TRBV2 and TRBJ1-2, reads EPEVTQTPSHQVTQMGQEVILRCVPISNHLYFYWYRQILGQKVEFLVSFYNNEISEKSEIFDDQFSVERPDGSNFTLKIRSTKLEDSAMYFCASSEEADYGYTFGSGTRLTVV.

The V gene is TRBV5-6, the J gene TRBJ2-6; D ambiguous. V was trimmed by 2 bases and J by 1 base, leaving 7 bases between them. The CDR3 extends over 15 amino acids. CDR1 and CDR2 from the germline V gene are SGHDT and YYEEEE. The CDR3: CASSFRRSGANVLTF. In nucleotides, the CDR3 is TGTGCCAGCAGCTTCCGCCGATCTGGGGCCAACGTCCTGACTTTC.

The genes are TRBV19 and TRBJ2-2; D is perhaps TRBD1 (6 bases). The CDR3 has 15 amino acids. CDR1 and CDR2 from the germline V gene are LNHDA and SQIVND (reference sequence). The germline V and J ends were trimmed by 3 bases and 3 bases, with 11 bases remaining between them. CDR3 region: CASSMTGTHTGELFF. In DNA form, the CDR3 reads TGTGCCAGTAGTATGACCGGGACACACACCGGGGAGCTGTTTTTT.

This chain links TRBV27 with TRBJ2-7, with 11 bases matching TRBD2. Trimming took 3 bases from V and 3 from J; bases not matched to a gene: 4. The CDR3 covers 15 residues. Germline V lookup: CDR1 MNHEY, CDR2 SMNVEV (reference sequence). In DNA form, the CDR3 reads TGTGCCAGCAGTTTCTTAGCGGGAGGGCTCTACGAGCAGTACTTC. Encoded protein: CASSFLAGGLYEQYF.

The V gene is TRBV4-3, the J gene TRBJ1-4; D not certain. Per the germline V gene, CDR1 is LGHNA and CDR2 is YSLEER. Trimming removed 2 bases at V and 5 bases at J, with 12 bases between. This CDR3 spans 15 amino acids. The CDR3 sequence is CASSQNRQQNEKLFF. CDR3 DNA sequence: TGCGCCAGCAGCCAAAACCGTCAACAGAATGAAAAACTGTTTTTT.

The DNA for the CDR3 is TGTGCCAGCAGCCCCTCAACGCCTGTCCCCGCAACTAACTATGGCTACACCTTC. It translates to CASSPSTPVPATNYGYTF. The J gene is TRBJ1-2, the V gene TRBV7-9, with unresolved D. The CDR3 totals 18 residues. Trimming removed 5 bases at V and 0 bases at J, with 22 bases between. Germline assignment: CDR1 SEHNR and CDR2 FQNEAQ (reference sequence).

The chain carries TRBV6-1 and TRBJ1-5; no clear D. This CDR3 has 14 residues. The ends were cut back, 6 bases at V and 1 base at J, with 10 bases in the middle. Looked up from germline, CDR1 is MNHNS and CDR2 is SASEGT. CDR3 amino acids: CASRDELSNQPQHF. The CDR3 DNA is TGTGCCAGCAGAGACGAACTAAGCAATCAGCCCCAGCATTTT.

This clone was seen more than once but under ten times. The rearrangement uses TRBV13 and TRBJ1-2, with TRBD1 matching over 8 bases. With 1 base clipped from V and 8 bases from J, the junction kept 6 bases outside the gene matches. Germline CDR1 and CDR2: PRHDT and FYEKMQ (reference sequence). The CDR3 loop spans 14 amino acids. CDR3 sequence (DNA): TGTGCCAGCAGCTTAGACAGGGGGTATAGGGGCTACACCTTC. Translation gives CASSLDRGYRGYTF.

The chain recombines TRBV5-1 with TRBJ1-5; D is possibly TRBD1 (5 bases). Germline V gene sequence: CDR1 SGHRS, CDR2 YFSETQ. The ends were cut back, 0 bases at V and 5 bases at J, with 9 bases in the middle. The CDR3 has 14 amino acids. CDR3 region: CASSLDGGDQPQHF. As DNA, the CDR3 is TGCGCCAGCAGCTTGGACGGGGGAGATCAGCCCCAGCATTTT.

In its sample, this clone was seen a few times. The chain uses TRBV5-4 and TRBJ2-2, with TRBD2 matching over 14 bases. Germline V lookup: CDR1 SGHNT, CDR2 YYREEE (reference sequence). The CDR3 consists of 17 residues. The V and J ends lost 5 bases and 5 bases, in that order; junction bases with no gene match: 8. This CDR3 reads CASSRGLAGAGTGELFF. DNA of the CDR3: TGTGCCAGCAGTCGGGGACTAGCGGGAGCAGGGACCGGGGAGCTGTTTTTT.

V and J are TRBV6-5 and TRBJ2-3, with D unresolved. Germline V gene lookup returns CDR1 MNHEY and CDR2 SVGAGI. This CDR3 has 11 amino acids. Trimming cost V 9 bases and J 4 bases, with 8 bases left between them. For the CDR3, the DNA is TGTGCCAGTAGATTCGCAGATACGCAGTATTTT. Residues: CASRFADTQYF.

This clone was seen a few times. The chain links TRBV5-6 to TRBJ1-5; D is uncertain. This CDR3 is built from 15 residues. V was trimmed by 0 bases and J by 6 bases, leaving 13 bases between them. CDR1 and CDR2 from the germline V gene are SGHDT and YYEEEE. The CDR3 loop reads CASSLGARGSQPQHF. The CDR3 coding sequence is TGTGCCAGCAGCTTGGGGGCCCGGGGTTCTCAGCCCCAGCATTTT.

The chain is built from TRBV27 and TRBJ1-2; D gene uncertain. This CDR3 comprises 13 residues. Germline loops: CDR1 MNHEY, CDR2 SMNVEV (reference sequence). V gave up 4 bases and J gave up 3 bases, with 9 bases separating them. The CDR3 bases are TGTGCCAGCAGTTCGAACACGCACTATGGCTACACCTTC. This codes for CASSSNTHYGYTF.

The chain is built from TRBV30 and TRBJ1-5, with D possibly being TRBD1 (5 bases). The V end lost 2 bases, the J end lost 9 bases, and 11 bases lay between the germline ends. CDR1 and CDR2 from the germline V gene are GTSNPN and SVGIG (reference sequence). CDR3 size: 12 residues. This chain's CDR3 is CAWSSFQGPQHF. The CDR3 nucleotides read TGTGCCTGGAGTTCGTTCCAGGGGCCCCAGCATTTT.